Sequencing of this T cell receptor beta chain was carried out in a study of cytomegalovirus exposure and HLA in healthy donors. Study findings and constraints: Presence/absence analyses treated sequencing depth as roughly uniform across donors. A later analysis showed TCR association rates differing by HLA locus, peaking at DRB1 and lowest at HLA-C. The study put some 160 TCR beta chains on its list as cytomegalovirus-associated.

A word on this clone: The antigen remains undetermined.

Amplification used 60 Vbeta primers and 13 Jbeta primers. As handled by the study authors: About 10 million of some 80 million unique TCR beta chains were shared, per a later count. TCRdb's copy holds only in-frame clones and misses some; the assay was immunoSEQ multiplex PCR. V and J calls and clone size are given by that table; D and trimming were obtained from the DNA. The sample has more than 90,000 clones, around 80% seen once. Germline V gives CDR1 MNHEY, CDR2 SMNVEV (reference sequence). V shed 6 bases, J shed 7 bases, and the junction held 13 bases outside the gene matches. The CDR3 contains 16 residues.

Sequenced sample: PBMCs. The TCR sequence derives from an older woman in good health and CMV-seronegative. The chain couples TRBV27 to TRBJ2-1; 9 bases are a match to TRBD1. The CDR3 DNA follows: TGTGCCAGCAGGCTGACCGGGACAGGGCGATGGAATGAGCAGTTCTTC. It translates to CASRLTGTGRWNEQFF.